Here is one T cell receptor (beta chain) with its context. The CDR3 covers 17 residues. Germline CDR1 is SGHNT and CDR2 is YENEEA. V lost 0 bases to trimming and J lost 2 bases; unmatched junction nucleotides: 9. Assay used: immunoSEQ multiplex PCR; TCRdb lists only in-frame clones, some missing. The data show 100,000 to 150,000 clones, roughly nine tenths seen once. This entry comes from a study of cytomegalovirus exposure and HLA in healthy donors. This clonotype was sampled from a woman under 30 in good health and CMV-seronegative. The genes are TRBV11-3 and TRBJ2-7, with 8 positions matching TRBD1. Sequences were obtained from PBMCs. The CDR3 region has the DNA TGTGCCAGCAGCTTAGAGCAAGGGACAGGATTAGCCTACGAGCAGTACTTC. This codes for CASSLEQGTGLAYEQYF.